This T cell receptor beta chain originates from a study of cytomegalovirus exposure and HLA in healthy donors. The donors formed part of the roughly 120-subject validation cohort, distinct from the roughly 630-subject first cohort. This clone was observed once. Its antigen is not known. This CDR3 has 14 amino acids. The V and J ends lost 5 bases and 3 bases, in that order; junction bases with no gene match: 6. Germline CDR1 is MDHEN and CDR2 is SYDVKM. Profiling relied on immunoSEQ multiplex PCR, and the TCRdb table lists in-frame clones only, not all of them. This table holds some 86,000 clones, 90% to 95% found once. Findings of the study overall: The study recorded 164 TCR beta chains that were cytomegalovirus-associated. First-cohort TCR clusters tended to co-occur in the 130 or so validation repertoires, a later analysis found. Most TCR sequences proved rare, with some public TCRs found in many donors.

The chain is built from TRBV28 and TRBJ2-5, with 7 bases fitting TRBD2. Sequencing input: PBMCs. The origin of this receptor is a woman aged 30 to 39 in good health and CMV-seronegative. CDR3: CASSRAGRKETQYF. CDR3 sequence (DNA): TGTGCCAGCAGTCGAGCGGGGCGGAAAGAGACCCAGTACTTC.